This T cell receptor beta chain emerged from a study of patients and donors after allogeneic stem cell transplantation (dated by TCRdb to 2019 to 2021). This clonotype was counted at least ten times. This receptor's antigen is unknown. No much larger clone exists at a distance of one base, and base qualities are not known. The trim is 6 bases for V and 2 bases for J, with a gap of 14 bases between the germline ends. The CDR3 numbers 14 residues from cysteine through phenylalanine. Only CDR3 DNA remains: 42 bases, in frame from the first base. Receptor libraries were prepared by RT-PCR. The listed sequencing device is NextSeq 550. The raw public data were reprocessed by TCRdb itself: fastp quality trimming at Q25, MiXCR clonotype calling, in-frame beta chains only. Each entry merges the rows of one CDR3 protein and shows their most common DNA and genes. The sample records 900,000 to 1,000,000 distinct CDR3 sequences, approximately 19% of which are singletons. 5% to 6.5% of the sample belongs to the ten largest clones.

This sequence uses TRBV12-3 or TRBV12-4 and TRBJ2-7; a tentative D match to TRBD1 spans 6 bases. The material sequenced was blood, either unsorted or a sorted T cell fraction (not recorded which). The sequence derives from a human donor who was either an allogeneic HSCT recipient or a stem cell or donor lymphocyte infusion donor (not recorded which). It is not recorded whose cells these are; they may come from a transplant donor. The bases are TGTGCCAGCAGCCGGACAGCGCGGCCCTACGAGCAGTACTTC. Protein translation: CASSRTARPYEQYF.